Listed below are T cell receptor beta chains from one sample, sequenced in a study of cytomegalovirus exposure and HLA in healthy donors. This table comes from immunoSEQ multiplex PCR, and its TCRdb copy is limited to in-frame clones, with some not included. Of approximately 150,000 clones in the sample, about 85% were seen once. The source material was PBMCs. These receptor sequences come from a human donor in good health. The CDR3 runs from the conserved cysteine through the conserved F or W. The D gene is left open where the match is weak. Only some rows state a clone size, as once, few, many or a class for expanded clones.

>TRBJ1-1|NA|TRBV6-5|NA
TGTGCCAGCAGGGTTTACAGGGACACTGAAGCTTTCTTT
CASRVYRDTEAFF
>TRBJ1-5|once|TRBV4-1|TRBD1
TGCGCCAGCAGCCAAGATAAGGGACAGCTAAATCAGCCCCAGCATTTT
CASSQDKGQLNQPQHF
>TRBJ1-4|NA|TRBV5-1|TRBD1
TGCGCCAGCAGCGTAGACAGGGGAAAGAATGAAAAACTGTTTTTT
CASSVDRGKNEKLFF
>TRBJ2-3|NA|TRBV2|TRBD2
TGTGCCAGCAGAGCCCTAGCGGGGGATACGCAGTATTTT
CASRALAGDTQYF
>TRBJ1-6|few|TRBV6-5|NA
TGTGCCAGCAGTTACGGCGGGAATAATTCACCCCTCCACTTT
CASSYGGNNSPLHF
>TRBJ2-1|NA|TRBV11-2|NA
TGTGCCAGCAGTCCACGGACTTCGTACAATGAGCAGTTCTTC
CASSPRTSYNEQFF
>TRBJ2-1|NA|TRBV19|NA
TGTGCCAGTAGTATAGGTTCTAGAGGCTCCTACAATGAGCAGTTCTTC
CASSIGSRGSYNEQFF
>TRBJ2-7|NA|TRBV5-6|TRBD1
TGTGCCAGCAGCACTACAGGGGGCTACGACGAGCAGTACTTC
CASSTTGGYDEQYF
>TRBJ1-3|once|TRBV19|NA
TGTGCCAGTATGAGGGATTTCGTTGGAAACACCATATATTTT
CASMRDFVGNTIYF
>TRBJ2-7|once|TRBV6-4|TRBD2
TGTGCCAGAGCCCCTAGAGCGGGGGGGTCCTACGAGCAGTACTTC
CARAPRAGGSYEQYF
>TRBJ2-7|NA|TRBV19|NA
TGTGCCAGTAGTATTGGGGCAGGGGATTATTACGAGCAGTACTTC
CASSIGAGDYYEQYF
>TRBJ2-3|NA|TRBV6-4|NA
TGTGCCAGCAGTGACACGGGAAGCACAGATACGCAGTATTTT
CASSDTGSTDTQYF
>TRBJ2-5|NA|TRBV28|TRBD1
TGTGCCAGCAGTCCCTCCGGGACAGGCCAAGAGACCCAGTACTTC
CASSPSGTGQETQYF
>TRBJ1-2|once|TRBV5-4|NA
TGTGCCAGCAGCTTCCTCGGCGGGGGCTACACCTTC
CASSFLGGGYTF
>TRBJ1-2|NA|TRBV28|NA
TGTGCCATTTTGAGGACGGACTACTATGGCTACACCTTC
CAILRTDYYGYTF
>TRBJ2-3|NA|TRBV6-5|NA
TGTGCCAGCACATCGACTTTCGCCCGCACAGATACGCAGTATTTT
CASTSTFARTDTQYF
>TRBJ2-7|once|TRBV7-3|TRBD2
TGTGCCAGCAGACACGGACGGGAGGGAATACACGAGCAGTACTTC
CASRHGREGIHEQYF
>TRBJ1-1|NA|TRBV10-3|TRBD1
TGTGCCATCAGTGGGGGACAGTCACCTAACACTGAAGCTTTCTTT
CAISGGQSPNTEAFF
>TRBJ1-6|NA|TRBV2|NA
TGTGCCAGCAGCGAATACAGGGATAATTCACCCCTCCACTTT
CASSEYRDNSPLHF
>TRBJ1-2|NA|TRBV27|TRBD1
TGTGCCAGCAGTATCCGGGACAGCAACTATGGCTACACCTTC
CASSIRDSNYGYTF
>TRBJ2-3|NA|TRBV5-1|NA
TGCGCCAGCATCCAGGGGACCCCGGCCACAGATACGCAGTATTTT
CASIQGTPATDTQYF
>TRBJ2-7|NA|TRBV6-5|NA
TGTGCCAGCAGTTACCAATACGAGCAGTACTTC
CASSYQYEQYF
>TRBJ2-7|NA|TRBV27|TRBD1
TGTGCCAGCGGTGCCGGGACAGGGGGATACGAGCAGTACTTC
CASGAGTGGYEQYF
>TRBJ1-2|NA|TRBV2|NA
TGTGCCACCCACGGGGAGGGCTACACCTTC
CATHGEGYTF
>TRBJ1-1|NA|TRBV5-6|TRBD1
TGTGCCAGCAGCTTGAGACAGGGAGTTAACACTGAAGCTTTCTTT
CASSLRQGVNTEAFF
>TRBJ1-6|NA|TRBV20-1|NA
TGCAGTGCTAGTGAAAGTAGAGCCCTCCACTTT
CSASESRALHF
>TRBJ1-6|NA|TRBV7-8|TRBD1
TGTGCCAGCAGCTTAAATCTACAGGGGGCCGTTTCACCCCTCCACTTT
CASSLNLQGAVSPLHF
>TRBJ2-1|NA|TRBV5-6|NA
TGTGCCAGCAGCCCGGGACTTCACTCCTACAATGAGCAGTTCTTC
CASSPGLHSYNEQFF
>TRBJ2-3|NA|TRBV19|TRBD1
TGTGCCAGTAGTCTCGGATGGGACAGCTTTGTTACGCAGTATTTT
CASSLGWDSFVTQYF
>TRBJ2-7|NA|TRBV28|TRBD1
TGTGCCAGCTTGGACAGGCGAGTATCCTACGAGCAATACTTC
CASLDRRVSYEQYF
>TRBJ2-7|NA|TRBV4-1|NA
TGCGCCAGCAGCCAGGAGGGGGCCGCACACTACGAGCAGTACTTC
CASSQEGAAHYEQYF
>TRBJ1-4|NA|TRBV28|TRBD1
TGTGCCAGCAGCTTGGGAGGGACAGGGAATGAAAAACTGTTTTTT
CASSLGGTGNEKLFF
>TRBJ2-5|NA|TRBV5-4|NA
TGTGCCAGCAATCCGGGAAATGGGGAGACCCAGTACTTC
CASNPGNGETQYF
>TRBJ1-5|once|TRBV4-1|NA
TGCGCCAGCAGCCAGACGGAGAATAGCAATCAGCCCCAGCATTTT
CASSQTENSNQPQHF
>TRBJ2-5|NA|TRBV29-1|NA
TGCAGCGTTGGCCAGCAAGAGACCCAGTACTTC
CSVGQQETQYF
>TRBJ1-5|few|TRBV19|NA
TGTGCCAGTAGTACCACGGGCAATCAGCCCCAGCATTTT
CASSTTGNQPQHF
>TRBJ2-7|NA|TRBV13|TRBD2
TGTGCCAGCAGCACTACTAGCGGGGGCTACGAGCAGTACTTC
CASSTTSGGYEQYF
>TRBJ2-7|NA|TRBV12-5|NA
TGTGCTAGTGGTTTGGTACGGGGCAGGGGATGGGAGCAGTACTTC
CASGLVRGRGWEQYF
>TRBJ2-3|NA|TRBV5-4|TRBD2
TGTGCCAGCAGCCGGACTAGCGGGGGCCGAGGAGATACGCAGTATTTT
CASSRTSGGRGDTQYF
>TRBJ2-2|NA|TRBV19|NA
TGTGCCACCAGAGGCCGGACCGGGGAGCTGTTTTTT
CATRGRTGELFF
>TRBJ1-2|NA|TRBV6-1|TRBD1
TGTGCCACCGCCCAACAGGGGGCCACCTATGGCTACACCTTC
CATAQQGATYGYTF
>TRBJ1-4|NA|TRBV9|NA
TGTGCCAGCAACGGAGGCAAAGCTCATGAAAAACTGTTTTTT
CASNGGKAHEKLFF
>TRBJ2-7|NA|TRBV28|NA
TGTGCCAGCAGTTTATCGGACATCTACGAGCAGTACTTC
CASSLSDIYEQYF
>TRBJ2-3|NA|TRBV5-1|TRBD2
TGCGCCAGCAGCGGGCTGAGGACTAGCGGGGCACTCACAGATACGCAGTATTTT
CASSGLRTSGALTDTQYF
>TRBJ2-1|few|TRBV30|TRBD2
TGTGCCTGGAGTAAGGCTAGCGGGGTATACAATGAGCAGTTCTTC
CAWSKASGVYNEQFF
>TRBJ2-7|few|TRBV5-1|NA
TGCGCCAGCAGCTCGTCCACCGGGCGGACTAACTACGAGCAGTACTTC
CASSSSTGRTNYEQYF
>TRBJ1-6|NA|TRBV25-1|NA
TGTGCCAGCAGTGAATCAGGATACTCACCCCTCCACTTT
CASSESGYSPLHF
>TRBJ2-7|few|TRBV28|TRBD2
TGTGCCAGCACCGTGAGCGGGAACTACGAGCAGTACTTC
CASTVSGNYEQYF
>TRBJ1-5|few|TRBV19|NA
TGTGCCAGTAGCCTAACAGGGATGGATCAGCCCCAGCATTTT
CASSLTGMDQPQHF
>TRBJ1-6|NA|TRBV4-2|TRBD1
TGTGCCAGCAGCCAAGGGACAGGGGCGAGCTCCTATAATTCACCCCTCCACTTT
CASSQGTGASSYNSPLHF
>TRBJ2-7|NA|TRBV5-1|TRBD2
TGCGCCAGCAGCTTGGCTAGCGGGAGTTATGAGCAGTACTTC
CASSLASGSYEQYF
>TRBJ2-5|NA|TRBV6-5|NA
TGTGCCAGCACCCCTTCGTCGGGGTGGGAGACCCAGTACTTC
CASTPSSGWETQYF
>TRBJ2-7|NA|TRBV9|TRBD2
TGTGCCAGCAGGTCTAGCGGGTCCTACGAGCAGTACTTC
CASRSSGSYEQYF
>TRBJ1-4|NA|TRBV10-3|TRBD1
TGTGCCATCAGTGCGACAGGGGGCGGTGAAAAACTGTTTTTT
CAISATGGGEKLFF
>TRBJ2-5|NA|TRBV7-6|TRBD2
TGTGCCAGCAGCTCGAGGACTAGCGGGGACCAGGTGACCCAGTACTTC
CASSSRTSGDQVTQYF
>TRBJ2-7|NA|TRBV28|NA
TGTGCCAGCAGTTTATCCCGCCTTTCCGAGCAGTACTTC
CASSLSRLSEQYF
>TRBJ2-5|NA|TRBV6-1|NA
TGTGCCAGCATTTTAGCAGGGGAGACCCAGTACTTC
CASILAGETQYF
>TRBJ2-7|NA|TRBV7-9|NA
TGTTCCAGCAGCTTAGTCGGACAGAAGCAGTACTTC
CSSSLVGQKQYF
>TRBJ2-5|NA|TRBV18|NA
TGTGCCAGCTCACCTGGGTTCGGGGGACCCCAAGAGACCCAGTACTTC
CASSPGFGGPQETQYF
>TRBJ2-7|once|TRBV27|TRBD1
TGTGCCAGCAGTTCCCAGGGGGCTAAGCCCTACGAGCAGTACTTC
CASSSQGAKPYEQYF